This T cell receptor (beta chain) is drawn from a study of early T cells in non-severe SARS-CoV-2 infection. TCRdb independently ran MiXCR on the 5' RACE reads; one entry per CDR3 protein. Here the sample spans approximately 50,000 distinct CDR3 sequences, roughly an eighth being singletons. V dropped 3 bases and J dropped 8 bases, with 14 bases sitting between them. The CDR3 loop spans 13 amino acids. CDR1 DFQATT and CDR2 SNEGSKA come from the germline V gene (reference sequence). Specimen: whole blood. The chain is built from TRBV20-1 and TRBJ2-1, with D maybe TRBD1 (5 bases). The sequence came from an adult who was a healthcare worker with PCR-confirmed SARS-CoV-2 infection or an uninfected control (not recorded which). CDR3 nucleotide sequence: TGCAGTGCTAGCGATCGCAGGGTCCATGAGCAGTTCTTC. Translated, it gives CSASDRRVHEQFF.